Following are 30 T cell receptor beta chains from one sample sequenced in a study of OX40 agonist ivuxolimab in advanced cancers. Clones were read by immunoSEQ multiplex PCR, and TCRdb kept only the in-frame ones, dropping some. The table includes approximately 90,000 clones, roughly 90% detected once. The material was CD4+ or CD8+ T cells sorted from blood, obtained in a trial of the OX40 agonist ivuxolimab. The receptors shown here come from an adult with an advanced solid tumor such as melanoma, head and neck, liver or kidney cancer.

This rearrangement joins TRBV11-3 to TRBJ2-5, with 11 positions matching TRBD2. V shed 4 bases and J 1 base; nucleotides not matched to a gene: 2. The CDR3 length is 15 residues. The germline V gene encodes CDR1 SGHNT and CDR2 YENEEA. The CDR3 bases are TGTGCCAGCAGCTCGGGACTAGCGGCCCAAGAGACCCAGTACTTC. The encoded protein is CASSSGLAAQETQYF.

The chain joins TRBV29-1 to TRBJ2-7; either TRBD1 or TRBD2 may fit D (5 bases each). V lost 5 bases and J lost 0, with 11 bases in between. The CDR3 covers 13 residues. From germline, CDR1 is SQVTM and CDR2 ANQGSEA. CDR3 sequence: CSVTGTSSYEQYF. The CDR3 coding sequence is TGCAGCGTTACCGGGACGAGCTCCTACGAGCAGTACTTC.

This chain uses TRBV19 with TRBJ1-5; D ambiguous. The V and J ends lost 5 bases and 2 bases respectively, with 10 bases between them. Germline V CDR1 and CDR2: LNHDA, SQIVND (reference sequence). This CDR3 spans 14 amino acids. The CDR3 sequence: CASSAVGGNQPQHF. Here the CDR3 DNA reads TGTGCCAGTAGTGCGGTGGGTGGCAATCAGCCCCAGCATTTT.

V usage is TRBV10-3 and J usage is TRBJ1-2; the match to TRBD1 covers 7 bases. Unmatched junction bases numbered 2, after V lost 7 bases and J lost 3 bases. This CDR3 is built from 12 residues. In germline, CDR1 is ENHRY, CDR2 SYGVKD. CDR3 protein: CAITGTDYGYTF. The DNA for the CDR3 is TGTGCCATCACCGGGACAGACTATGGCTACACCTTC.

The CDR3 sequence: CATSARDRLKYEQYF. CDR3 bases: TGTGCCACCAGCGCCCGGGACAGGCTAAAGTACGAGCAGTACTTC. This chain uses TRBV15 with TRBJ2-7; 8 positions agree with TRBD1. Germline V gene data show CDR1 as LNHNV and CDR2 as YYDKDF (reference sequence). This CDR3 is 15 amino acids long. Trimming at V came to 5 bases and at J to 4 bases, leaving 10 bases not matched to a gene. The variable domain in full, completed from reference TRBV15 and TRBJ2-7, reads DAMVIQNPRYQVTQFGKPVTLSCSQTLNHNVMYWYQQKSSQAPKLLFHYYDKDFNNEADTPDNFQSRRPNTSFCFLDIRSPGLGDTAMYLCATSARDRLKYEQYFGPGTRLTVT.

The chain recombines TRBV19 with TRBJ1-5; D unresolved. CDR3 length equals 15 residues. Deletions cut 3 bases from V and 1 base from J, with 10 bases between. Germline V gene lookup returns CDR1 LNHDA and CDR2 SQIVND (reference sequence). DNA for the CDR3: TGTGCCAGTAGTATTCCCAGTAGGAGCAATCAGCCCCAGCATTTT. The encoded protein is CASSIPSRSNQPQHF. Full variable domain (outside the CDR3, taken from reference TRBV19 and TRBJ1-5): DGGITQSPKYLFRKEGQNVTLSCEQNLNHDAMYWYRQDPGQGLRLIYYSQIVNDFQKGDIAEGYSVSREKKESFPLTVTSAQKNPTAFYLCASSIPSRSNQPQHFGDGTRLSIL.

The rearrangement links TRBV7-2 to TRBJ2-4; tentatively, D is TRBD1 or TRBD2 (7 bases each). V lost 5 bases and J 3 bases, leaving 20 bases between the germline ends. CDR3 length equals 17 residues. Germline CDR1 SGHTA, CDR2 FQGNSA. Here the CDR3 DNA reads TGTGCCAGCAGCGTCCTCCAGGGGGGGAGTGGCAAAAACATTCAGTACTTC. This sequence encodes CASSVLQGGSGKNIQYF. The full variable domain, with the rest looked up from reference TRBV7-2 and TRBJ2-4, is GAGVSQSPSNKVTEKGKDVELRCDPISGHTALYWYRQSLGQGLEFLIYFQGNSAPDKSGLPSDRFSAERTGGSVSTLTIQRTQQEDSAVYLCASSVLQGGSGKNIQYFGAGTRLSVL.

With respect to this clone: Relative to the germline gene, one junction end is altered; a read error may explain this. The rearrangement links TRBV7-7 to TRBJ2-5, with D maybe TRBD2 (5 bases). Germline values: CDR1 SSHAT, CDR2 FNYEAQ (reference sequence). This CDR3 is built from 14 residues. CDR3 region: CASSLDLAPETQYF. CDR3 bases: TGTGCTAGCAGCTTGGATCTAGCTCCAGAGACCCAGTACTTC.

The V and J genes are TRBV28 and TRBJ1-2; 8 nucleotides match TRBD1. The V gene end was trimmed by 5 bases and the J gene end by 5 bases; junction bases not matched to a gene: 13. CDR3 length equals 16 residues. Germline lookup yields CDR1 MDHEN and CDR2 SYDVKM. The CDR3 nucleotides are TGTGCCAGCAGTCCGCACCCCGGACAGGGCGATTATGGCTACACCTTC. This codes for CASSPHPGQGDYGYTF.

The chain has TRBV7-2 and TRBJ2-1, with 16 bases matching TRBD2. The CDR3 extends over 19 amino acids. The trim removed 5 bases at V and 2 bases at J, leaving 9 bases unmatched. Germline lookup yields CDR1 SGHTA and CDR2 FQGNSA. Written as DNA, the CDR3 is TGTGCCAGCAGCGCCCGACTCGGGACTAGCGGGGGGGCCTACAATGAGCAGTTCTTC. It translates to CASSARLGTSGGAYNEQFF.

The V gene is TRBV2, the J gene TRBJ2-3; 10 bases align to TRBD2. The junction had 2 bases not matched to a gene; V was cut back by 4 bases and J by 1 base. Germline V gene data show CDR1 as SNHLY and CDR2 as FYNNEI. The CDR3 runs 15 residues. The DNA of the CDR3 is TGTGCCAGCAGTGCCCTAGCGGGGGGCACAGATACGCAGTATTTT. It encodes CASSALAGGTDTQYF.

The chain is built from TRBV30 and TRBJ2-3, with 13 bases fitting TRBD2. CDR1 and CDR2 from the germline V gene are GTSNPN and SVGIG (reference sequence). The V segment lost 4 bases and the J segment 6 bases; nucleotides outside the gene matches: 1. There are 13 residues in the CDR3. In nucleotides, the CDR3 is TGTGCCTGGAAGACTAGCGGGGGGGATACGCAGTATTTT. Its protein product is CAWKTSGGDTQYF.

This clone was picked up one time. The CDR3 DNA reads TGTGCCAGCAGCGTTCTACAGGGGTATAATTCACCCCTCCACTTT. Its translation: CASSVLQGYNSPLHF. The genes are TRBV28 and TRBJ1-6; 7 bases are shared with TRBD1. The CDR3 has 15 amino acids. V lost 6 bases, J lost 4 bases, and 6 bases stayed unmatched. Germline lookup yields CDR1 MDHEN and CDR2 SYDVKM.

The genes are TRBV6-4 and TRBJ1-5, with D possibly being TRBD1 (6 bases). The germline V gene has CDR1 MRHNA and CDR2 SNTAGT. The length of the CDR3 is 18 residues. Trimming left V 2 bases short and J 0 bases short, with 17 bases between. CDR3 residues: CASSDKGDEGYSNQPQHF. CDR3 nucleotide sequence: TGTGCCAGCAGTGACAAGGGGGACGAGGGGTATAGCAATCAGCCCCAGCATTTT.

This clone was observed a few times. Here the CDR3 DNA reads TGTGCCAGCAGCGTGGGGGGATTCGAGGACACTGAAGCTTTCTTT. Protein product: CASSVGGFEDTEAFF. V gene TRBV9 combines with J gene TRBJ1-1, with D perhaps TRBD1 (5 bases). Germline V gene sequence: CDR1 SGDLS, CDR2 YYNGEE. This CDR3 is built from 15 residues. V dropped 2 bases and J dropped 3 bases, with 14 bases sitting between them.

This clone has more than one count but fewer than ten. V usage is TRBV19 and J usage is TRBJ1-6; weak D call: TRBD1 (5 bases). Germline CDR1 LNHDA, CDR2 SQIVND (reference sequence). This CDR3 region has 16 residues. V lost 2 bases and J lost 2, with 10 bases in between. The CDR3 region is CASSISRGTYNSPLHF. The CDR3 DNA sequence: TGTGCCAGTAGTATATCGAGGGGTACCTATAATTCACCCCTCCACTTT.

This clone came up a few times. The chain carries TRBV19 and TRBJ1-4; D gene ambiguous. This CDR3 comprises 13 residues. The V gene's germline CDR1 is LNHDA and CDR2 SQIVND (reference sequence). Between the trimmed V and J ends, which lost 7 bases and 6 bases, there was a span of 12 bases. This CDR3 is CASTRLWDEKLFF. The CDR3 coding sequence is TGTGCCAGTACGAGGTTGTGGGATGAAAAACTGTTTTTT.

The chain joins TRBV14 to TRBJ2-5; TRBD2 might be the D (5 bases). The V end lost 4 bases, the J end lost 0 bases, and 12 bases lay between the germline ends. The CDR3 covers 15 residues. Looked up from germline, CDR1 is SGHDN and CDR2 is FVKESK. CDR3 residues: CASSPGWTDQETQYF. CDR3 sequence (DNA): TGTGCCAGCAGCCCGGGGTGGACGGACCAAGAGACCCAGTACTTC. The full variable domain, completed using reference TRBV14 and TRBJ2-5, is EAGVTQFPSHSVIEKGQTVTLRCDPISGHDNLYWYRRVMGKEIKFLLHFVKESKQDESGMPNNRFLAERTGGTYSTLKVQPAELEDSGVYFCASSPGWTDQETQYFGPGTRLLVL.

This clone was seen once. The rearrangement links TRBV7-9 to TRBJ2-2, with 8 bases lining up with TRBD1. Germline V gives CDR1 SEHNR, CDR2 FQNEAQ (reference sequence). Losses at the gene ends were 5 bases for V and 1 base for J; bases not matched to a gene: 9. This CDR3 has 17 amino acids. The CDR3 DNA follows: TGTGCCAGCAGCCCACGAATCGGGACAGGGAACACCGGGGAGCTGTTTTTT. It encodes CASSPRIGTGNTGELFF.

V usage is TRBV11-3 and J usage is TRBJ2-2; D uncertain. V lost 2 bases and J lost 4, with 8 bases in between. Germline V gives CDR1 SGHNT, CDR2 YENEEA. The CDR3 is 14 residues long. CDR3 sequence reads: CASSLNVITGELFF. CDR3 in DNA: TGTGCCAGCAGCTTAAATGTCATCACCGGGGAGCTGTTTTTT.

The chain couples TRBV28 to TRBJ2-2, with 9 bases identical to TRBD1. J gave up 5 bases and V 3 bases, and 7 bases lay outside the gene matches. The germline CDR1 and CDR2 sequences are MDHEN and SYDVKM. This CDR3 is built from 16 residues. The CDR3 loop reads CASSFHGTGLTGELFF. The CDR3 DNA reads TGTGCCAGCAGTTTCCACGGGACAGGGTTGACCGGGGAGCTGTTTTTT.

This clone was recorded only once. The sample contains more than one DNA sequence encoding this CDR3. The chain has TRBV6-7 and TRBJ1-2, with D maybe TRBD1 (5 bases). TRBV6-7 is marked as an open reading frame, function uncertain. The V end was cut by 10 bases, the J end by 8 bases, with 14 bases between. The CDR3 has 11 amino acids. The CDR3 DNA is TGTGCCATCCAAGACAGAGGGGGCTACACCTTC. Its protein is CAIQDRGGYTF.

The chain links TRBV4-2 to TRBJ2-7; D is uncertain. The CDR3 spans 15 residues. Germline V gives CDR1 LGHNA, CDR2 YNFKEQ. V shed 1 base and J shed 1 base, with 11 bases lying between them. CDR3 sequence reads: CASSQAVAESYEQYF. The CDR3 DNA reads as TGTGCCAGCAGCCAAGCGGTAGCCGAATCCTACGAGCAGTACTTC.

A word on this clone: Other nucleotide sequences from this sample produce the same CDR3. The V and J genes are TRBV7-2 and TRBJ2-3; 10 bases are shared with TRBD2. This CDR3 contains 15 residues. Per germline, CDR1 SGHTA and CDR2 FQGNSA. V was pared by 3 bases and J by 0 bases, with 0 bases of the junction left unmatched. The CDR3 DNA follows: TGTGCCAGCAGCTTTAGCGGGGGGAGCACAGATACGCAGTATTTT. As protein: CASSFSGGSTDTQYF.

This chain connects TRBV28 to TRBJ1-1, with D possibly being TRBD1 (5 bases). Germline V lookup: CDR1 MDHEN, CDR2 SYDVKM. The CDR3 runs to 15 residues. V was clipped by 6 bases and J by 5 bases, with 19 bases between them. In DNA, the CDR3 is TGTGCCAGCAGGTTCAGCCAGGGCGGGAAAACTGAAGCTTTCTTT. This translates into CASRFSQGGKTEAFF.

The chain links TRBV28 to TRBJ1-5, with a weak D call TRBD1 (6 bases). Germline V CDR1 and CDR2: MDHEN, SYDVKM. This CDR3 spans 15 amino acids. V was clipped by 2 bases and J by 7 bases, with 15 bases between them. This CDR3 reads CASSLPDSTGQPQHF. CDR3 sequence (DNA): TGTGCCAGCAGTTTACCCGACAGCACAGGGCAGCCCCAGCATTTT.

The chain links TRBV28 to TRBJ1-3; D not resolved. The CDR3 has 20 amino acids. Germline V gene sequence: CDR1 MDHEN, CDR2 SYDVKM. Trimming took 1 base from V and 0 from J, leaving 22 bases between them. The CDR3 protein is CASSLFPPGMTISSGNTIYF. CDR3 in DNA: TGTGCCAGCAGTTTATTTCCCCCGGGCATGACGATCTCCTCTGGAAACACCATATATTTT.

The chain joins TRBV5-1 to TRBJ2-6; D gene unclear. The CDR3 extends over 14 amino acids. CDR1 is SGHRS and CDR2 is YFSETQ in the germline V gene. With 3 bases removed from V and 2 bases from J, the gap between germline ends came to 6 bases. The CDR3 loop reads CASSSSAGANVLTF. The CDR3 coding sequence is TGCGCCAGCAGCTCCTCAGCTGGGGCCAACGTCCTGACTTTC.

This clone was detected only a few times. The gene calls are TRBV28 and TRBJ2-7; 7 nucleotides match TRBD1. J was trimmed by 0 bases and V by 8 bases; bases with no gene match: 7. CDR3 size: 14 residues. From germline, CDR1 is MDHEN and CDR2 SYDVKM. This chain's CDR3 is CASFPRGSSYEQYF. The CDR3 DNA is TGTGCCAGCTTTCCCAGGGGGTCCTCCTACGAGCAGTACTTC.

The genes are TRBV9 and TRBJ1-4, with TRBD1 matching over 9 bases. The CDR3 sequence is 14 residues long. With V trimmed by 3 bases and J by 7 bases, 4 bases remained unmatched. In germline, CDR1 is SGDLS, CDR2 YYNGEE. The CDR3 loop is CASSEQGAGEKLFF. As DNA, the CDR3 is TGTGCCAGCAGCGAACAGGGGGCGGGTGAAAAACTGTTTTTT.